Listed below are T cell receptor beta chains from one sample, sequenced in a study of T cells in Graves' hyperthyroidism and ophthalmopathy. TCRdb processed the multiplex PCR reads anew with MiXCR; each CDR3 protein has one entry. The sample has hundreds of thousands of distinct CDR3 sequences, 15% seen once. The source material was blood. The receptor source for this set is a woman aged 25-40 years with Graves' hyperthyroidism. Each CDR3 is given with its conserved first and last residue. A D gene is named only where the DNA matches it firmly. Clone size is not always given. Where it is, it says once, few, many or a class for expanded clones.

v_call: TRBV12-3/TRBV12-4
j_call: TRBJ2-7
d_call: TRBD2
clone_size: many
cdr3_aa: CASTPGGGTIYEQYF
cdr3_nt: TGTGCCAGCACTCCCGGGGGAGGGACCATCTACGAGCAGTACTTC

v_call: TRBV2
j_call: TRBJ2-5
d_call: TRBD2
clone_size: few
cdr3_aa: CASSPGLAGKETQYF
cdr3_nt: TGTGCCAGCAGTCCGGGACTAGCGGGTAAAGAGACCCAGTACTTC

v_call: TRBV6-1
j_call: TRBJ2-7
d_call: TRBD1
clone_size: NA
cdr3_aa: CASSQGRDRGYEQYF
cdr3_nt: TGTGCCAGCAGCCAGGGCCGGGACAGGGGGTACGAGCAGTACTTC

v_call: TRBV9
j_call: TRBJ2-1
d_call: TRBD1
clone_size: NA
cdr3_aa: CASSGSGTENEQFF
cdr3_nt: TGTGCCAGCAGCGGATCCGGGACAGAAAATGAGCAGTTCTTC

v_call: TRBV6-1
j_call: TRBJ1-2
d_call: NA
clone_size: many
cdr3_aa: CASSDLDRDAYTF
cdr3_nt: TGTGCCAGCAGTGATCTCGACCGGGATGCCTACACCTTC

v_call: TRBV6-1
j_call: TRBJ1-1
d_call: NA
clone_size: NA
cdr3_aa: CASRKAVTNTEAFF
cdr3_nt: TGTGCCAGCAGAAAAGCAGTAACCAACACTGAAGCTTTCTTT

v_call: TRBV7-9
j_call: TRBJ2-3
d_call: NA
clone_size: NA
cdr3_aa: CASSLALGAGDTQYF
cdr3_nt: TGTGCCAGCAGCTTAGCACTCGGGGCGGGAGATACGCAGTATTTT

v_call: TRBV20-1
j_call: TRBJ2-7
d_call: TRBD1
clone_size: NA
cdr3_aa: CSARPGQGPYEQYF
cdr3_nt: TGCAGTGCGAGACCTGGACAGGGCCCCTACGAGCAGTACTTC

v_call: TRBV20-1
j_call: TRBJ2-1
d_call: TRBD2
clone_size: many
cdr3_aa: CSANRWDPSGTRNEQFF
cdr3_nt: TGCAGTGCTAACAGGTGGGACCCTAGCGGGACCCGCAATGAGCAGTTCTTC

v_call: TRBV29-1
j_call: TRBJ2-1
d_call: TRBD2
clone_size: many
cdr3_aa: CSDRGPGLAGVGYNEQFF
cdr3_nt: TGCAGCGATAGAGGACCGGGACTAGCGGGAGTAGGGTACAATGAGCAGTTCTTC

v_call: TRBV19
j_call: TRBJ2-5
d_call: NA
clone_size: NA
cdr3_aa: CASTPKSGERQETQYF
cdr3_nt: TGTGCCAGTACCCCCAAATCAGGGGAGAGGCAAGAGACCCAGTACTTC

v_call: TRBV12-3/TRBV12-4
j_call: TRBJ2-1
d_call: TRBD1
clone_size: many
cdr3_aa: CASSAGTGVPGGNNEQFF
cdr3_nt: TGTGCCAGCAGCGCCGGGACAGGGGTGCCGGGAGGCAACAATGAGCAGTTCTTC

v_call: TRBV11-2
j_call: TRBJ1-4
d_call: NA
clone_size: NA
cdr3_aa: CASSLDRGGPNEKLFF
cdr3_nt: TGTGCCAGCAGCTTAGATCGGGGAGGGCCTAATGAAAAACTGTTTTTT

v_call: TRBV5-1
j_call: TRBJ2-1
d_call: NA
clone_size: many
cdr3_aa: CASSSRTSRDNEQFF
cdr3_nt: TGCGCCAGCAGCTCGCGAACCTCGCGAGACAATGAGCAGTTCTTC

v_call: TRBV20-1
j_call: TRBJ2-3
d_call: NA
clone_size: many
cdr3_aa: CSASRSSGQHTDTQYF
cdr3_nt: TGCAGTGCTAGTCGGTCTAGCGGACAGCACACAGATACGCAGTATTTT

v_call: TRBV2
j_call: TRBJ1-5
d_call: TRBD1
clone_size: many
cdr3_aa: CASSNDRGSNQPQHF
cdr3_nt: TGTGCCAGCAGTAACGACAGGGGTAGCAATCAGCCCCAGCATTTT

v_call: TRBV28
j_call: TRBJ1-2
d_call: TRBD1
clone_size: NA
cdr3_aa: CASSLGTAKGYGYTF
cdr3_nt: TGTGCCAGCAGTTTGGGGACAGCGAAAGGCTATGGCTACACCTTC

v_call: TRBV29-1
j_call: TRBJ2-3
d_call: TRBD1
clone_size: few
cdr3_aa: CSGLTGGTDTQYF
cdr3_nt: TGCAGCGGCCTGACAGGGGGCACAGATACGCAGTATTTT